This is a list of T cell receptor beta chains from one sample in a study of Ad26.COV2.S vaccination and SARS-CoV-2 variants. Profiled with immunoSEQ multiplex PCR; TCRdb holds only in-frame clones, not every one. The sample holds 430,000 or so clones, about 93% seen once. This specimen was peripheral blood, taken in a trial of Ad26.COV2.S vaccine versus placebo. These receptors all stem from a person aged 18-60 years who received the Ad26.COV2.S COVID-19 vaccine or a placebo. CDR3s include the opening cysteine and the closing phenylalanine or tryptophan.

V gene	J gene	CDR3 length	CDR3 protein
TRBV18	TRBJ1-1	15	CASSPRVFPNTEAFF
TRBV4-1	TRBJ1-4	15	CASSQGGAGYEKLFF
TRBV18	TRBJ2-2	15	CASSPKLADAGELFF
TRBV6-1	TRBJ2-7	16	CASSATGTSGNSEQYF
TRBV5-4	TRBJ2-7	17	CASSFGTPRLSTSEQYF
TRBV7-3	TRBJ2-5	15	CASSLIPDSQETQYF
TRBV20-1	TRBJ1-2	11	CSARSTWGYTF
TRBV27	TRBJ1-1	15	CASSLGGPMNTEAFF
TRBV6-6	TRBJ1-1	14	CASSYGGDWTEAFF
TRBV5-4	TRBJ1-6	15	CASSLISPRNSPLHF
TRBV27	TRBJ2-4	15	CASSIGPLAKNIQYF
TRBV2	TRBJ2-3	15	CASSDRSGLTDTQYF
TRBV4-2	TRBJ1-6	14	CASSQETAGITLHF
TRBV4-1	TRBJ2-1	13	CASSQVLVYEQFF
TRBV6-2/TRBV6-3	TRBJ1-5	15	CASSRGGVLNQPQHF
TRBV7-2	TRBJ2-1	15	CASSLTPLANNEQFF
TRBV5-6	TRBJ2-7	15	CASSRPAGATYEQYF
TRBV19	TRBJ2-1	15	CASSISGSSYNEQFF
TRBV7-9	TRBJ1-6	15	CASSLNPQGESPLHF
TRBV10-3	TRBJ1-2	15	CAINTGQQPFYGYTF
TRBV6-1	TRBJ2-3	19	CASSVSGQVAEGAQDTQYF
TRBV7-9	TRBJ2-4	14	CASSLRGGENIQYF
TRBV18	TRBJ2-1	16	CASSPIIGQDAGEQFF
TRBV6-1	TRBJ2-7	14	CASSEALRGYEQYF
TRBV7-9	TRBJ1-2	13	CASSGMTENGYTF
TRBV7-8	TRBJ2-7	16	CASSLGPLAGAYEQYF
TRBV27	TRBJ1-1	14	CASSSAGSDTEAFF
TRBV6-5	TRBJ2-7	14	CASEPGLAVSEQYF
TRBV6-5	TRBJ2-2	15	CASSPFHLGAGELFF
TRBV21-1	TRBJ2-4	19	CASSRRTSGSVKAKNIQYF
TRBV7-6	TRBJ2-1	13	CASSPVAYNEQFF
TRBV3-1/TRBV3-2	TRBJ2-2	14	CASSQFAGSGELFF
TRBV7-9	TRBJ1-1	13	CASSSTENTEAFF
TRBV6-2/TRBV6-3	TRBJ2-1	14	CASSYRGTDNEQFF
TRBV7-6	TRBJ2-3	16	CASRLMAAPGTDTQYF
TRBV3-1/TRBV3-2	TRBJ2-5	20	CASSQDRCDCGSYLLGTQYF
TRBV19	TRBJ2-7	13	CASSIWTGREQYF
TRBV27	TRBJ1-6	18	CASSLPAWATVHITPLHF
TRBV7-9	TRBJ1-1	13	CASRGGGYTEAFF
TRBV9	TRBJ2-7	16	CASSSRSLGNRHEQYF
TRBV19	TRBJ2-1	14	CASSIEGLAIEQFF
TRBV9	TRBJ1-2	13	CASSGGTAYGYTF
TRBV12-3/TRBV12-4	TRBJ2-2	13	CASQSGSLGELFF
TRBV6-5	TRBJ2-1	16	CASSYSKAFGARRQFF
TRBV18	TRBJ1-1	13	CASSPLVQSEAFF
TRBV18	TRBJ2-1	12	CASSPGQNEQFF